This T cell receptor (beta chain) was recorded in a study of OX40 agonist ivuxolimab in advanced cancers. Study-wide context: Every 2 weeks, ivuxolimab was infused into the patients intravenously at between 0.01 and 10 mg/kg.

This clone was seen only a few times. Germline CDR1 MDHEN, CDR2 SYDVKM. Trimming cost V 1 base and J 6 bases, with 18 bases left between them. The CDR3 spans 16 residues. Profiled with immunoSEQ multiplex PCR; TCRdb holds only in-frame clones, not every one. The sample consists of some 32,000 clones, 80% to 85% of them appearing once. The V gene is TRBV28, the J gene TRBJ1-1; a weak D match, TRBD1 (6 bases). The clonotype was recovered from an adult with an advanced solid tumor such as melanoma, head and neck, liver or kidney cancer. The sample here was CD4+ or CD8+ T cells sorted from blood, taken in a trial of the OX40 agonist ivuxolimab. CDR3 residues: CASSLLPGQYNAEAFF. The CDR3, as DNA: TGTGCCAGCAGTTTATTACCGGGACAATATAATGCTGAAGCTTTCTTT.